Shown below are 27 T cell receptor beta chains from a single sample sequenced in a study of neurological immune-mediated disorders (dated by TCRdb to between 2018 and 2020). Library prep was done by 5' RACE. This sample was sequenced with an Illumina HiSeq 2500. In TCRdb, the public reads were trimmed at Q25 with fastp and aligned with MiXCR, with productive beta chains retained. Rows are combined by CDR3 protein, so each entry shows the most common genes and DNA. The sample records almost 30,000 distinct CDR3 sequences, around 10% of which are singletons. About 6% of the sample lies in the top ten. The sequencing sample was made of PBMCs. These receptor sequences come from a woman aged 55-69 years in good health.

This clonotype was picked up many times. J is TRBJ1-4 and V is TRBV18; TRBD1 might be the D (5 bases). This CDR3 is 14 amino acids long. V was pared by 3 bases and J by 5 bases, with 10 bases between. Per germline, CDR1 KGHSH and CDR2 LQKENI. The CDR3 region has the DNA TGTGCCAGCTCACCGTCAGGGCTGAATGAAAAACTGTTTTTT. This gives the protein CASSPSGLNEKLFF.

This clonotype was picked up many times. The J gene is TRBJ1-3, the V gene TRBV12-3 or TRBV12-4, with D uncertain. CDR3 length equals 15 residues. The V end lost 3 bases, the J end lost 0 bases, and 9 bases lay between the germline ends. CDR3 DNA sequence: TGTGCCAGCAGTTTGGGCCGCTTCTCTGGAAACACCATATATTTT. Amino acid sequence: CASSLGRFSGNTIYF.

This clonotype was seen a few times. With a much larger clone just one base away, this may be a read error. The chain links TRBV2 to TRBJ1-1; D not certain. The CDR3 is 12 residues long. The V gene's germline CDR1 is SNHLY and CDR2 FYNNEI. The CDR3 reads CASSVSNTDAFF. The CDR3 DNA is TGTGCCAGCAGTGTCTCGAACACTGACGCTTTCTTT.

This clonotype was counted at least ten times. The chain carries TRBV3-1 and TRBJ2-2; the D gene could be TRBD1 or TRBD2 (6 bases each). This CDR3 is built from 11 residues. The V and J ends lost 9 bases and 7 bases respectively, with 9 bases between them. The germline V gene has CDR1 LGHDT and CDR2 YNNKEL (reference sequence). CDR3 in DNA: TGTGCCAGTCGGGGGCACGGGGAGCTGTTTTTT. Protein sequence: CASRGHGELFF.

V usage is TRBV5-1 and J usage is TRBJ2-3; the D gene is possibly TRBD2 (7 bases). The V end lost 4 bases, the J end lost 0 bases, and 9 bases lay between the germline ends. The CDR3 length is 14 residues. CDR1 is SGHRS and CDR2 is YFSETQ in the germline V gene. The CDR3 nucleotides read TGCGCCAGCAGCGGGGGGGCGAGCACAGATACGCAGTATTTT. Protein: CASSGGASTDTQYF.

Remarks on this clonotype: A read error may explain this, as a much larger clone is one base away. J is TRBJ2-2 and V is TRBV4-3; 12 bases match TRBD2. The CDR3 runs to 15 residues. The germline CDR1 and CDR2 sequences are LGHNA and YSLEER. The chain's CDR3 is CTSSQGTSGTGELFF. CDR3 bases: TGCACCAGCAGCCAGGGGACTAGCGGGACCGGGGAGCTGTTTTTT.

This clonotype was seen at least ten times. The chain joins TRBV7-2 to TRBJ1-6; D may be TRBD1 (5 bases). This CDR3 is built from 13 residues. The germline V gene encodes CDR1 SGHTA and CDR2 FQGNSA. The V end lost 1 base, the J end lost 8 bases, and 6 bases lay between the germline ends. CDR3 nucleotides: TGTGCCAGCAGCTTAGAGGGGTATTCACCCCTCCACTTT. The encoded protein is CASSLEGYSPLHF.

Ten or more counts support this clonotype. The chain carries TRBV5-1 and TRBJ1-4; 9 bases agree with TRBD1. The trim removed 2 bases at V and 7 bases at J, leaving 6 bases unmatched. There are 15 residues in the CDR3. Germline V gene data show CDR1 as SGHRS and CDR2 as YFSETQ. CDR3: CASSFTGGESEKLFF. CDR3 bases: TGCGCCAGCAGCTTTACAGGGGGCGAAAGTGAAAAACTGTTTTTT.

This clonotype was recorded many times. The V call is TRBV7-2, the J call TRBJ2-5; D not resolved. This CDR3 comprises 16 residues. V was trimmed by 2 bases and J by 2 bases, leaving 15 bases between them. Germline lookup yields CDR1 SGHTA and CDR2 FQGNSA. The CDR3 DNA is TGTGCCAGCAGCTTATCGGCGACGGATGTTCAAGAGACCCAGTACTTC. This translates into CASSLSATDVQETQYF.

This clonotype was counted ten times or more. The chain has TRBV20-1 and TRBJ1-2; 8 nucleotides match TRBD1. The CDR3 consists of 12 residues. Germline V lookup: CDR1 DFQATT, CDR2 SNEGSKA (reference sequence). The V and J ends lost 6 bases and 2 bases, in that order; junction bases with no gene match: 2. The CDR3 here is CSAGDRNYGYTF. In nucleotides, the CDR3 is TGCAGTGCGGGGGACAGGAACTATGGCTACACCTTC.

This clonotype occurred many times. J is TRBJ1-1 and V is TRBV20-1; D is unresolved. CDR3 length equals 13 residues. CDR1 and CDR2 from the germline V gene are DFQATT and SNEGSKA (reference sequence). Between the trimmed V and J ends, which lost 5 bases and 3 bases, there was a span of 13 bases. The CDR3 protein is CSAPDSGDTEAFF. In DNA form, the CDR3 reads TGCAGTGCTCCTGATTCCGGGGACACTGAAGCTTTCTTT.

This clonotype has only a few counts. The chain employs TRBV6-2 or TRBV6-3 and TRBJ2-5, with TRBD2 matching over 8 bases. The ends lost 7 bases at V and 4 bases at J; junction bases unmatched: 8. CDR3 length: 14 amino acids. Germline CDR1 is MNHEY and CDR2 is SVGEGT. The CDR3 bases are TGTGCCAGCATAGCGGGGACGGGTACAGAGACCCAGTACTTC. Amino acids: CASIAGTGTETQYF.

This clonotype was recorded many times. The V call is TRBV20-1, the J call TRBJ1-2; maybe TRBD1 (6 bases). V was shortened by 5 bases and J by 2 bases, with 9 bases between the two germline ends. The CDR3 loop spans 12 amino acids. Germline V gene data show CDR1 as DFQATT and CDR2 as SNEGSKA (reference sequence). This CDR3 is CSAPDRNYGYTF. The CDR3 nucleotides read TGCAGTGCTCCGGACAGAAACTATGGCTACACCTTC.

Ten or more counts support this clonotype. This rearrangement joins TRBV20-1 to TRBJ2-3; no definite D call. CDR1 and CDR2 (germline): DFQATT, SNEGSKA (reference sequence). CDR3 size: 14 residues. V lost 4 bases and J lost 0, with 11 bases in between. CDR3 region: CSAKTVTSTDTQYF. CDR3 bases: TGCAGTGCTAAAACAGTTACTAGCACAGATACGCAGTATTTT.

A few counts support this clonotype. A much more abundant neighbour one base away suggests this may be a read error. The V gene is TRBV20-1, the J gene TRBJ2-3; 14 bases map to TRBD2. The CDR3 loop spans 15 amino acids. CDR1 is DFQATT, CDR2 SNEGSKA, per germline (reference sequence). CDR3 nucleotide sequence: TGCAGTGCTAGCGGACTAGCGGGGGGAACAGATACGGAGTATTTT. Protein product: CSASGLAGGTDTEYF.

V usage is TRBV5-5 and J usage is TRBJ2-7; D may be TRBD2 (6 bases). V lost 2 bases and J 7 bases, leaving 16 bases between the germline ends. The germline CDR1 and CDR2 sequences are SGHKS and YYEKEE (reference sequence). The CDR3 is 14 amino acids. The CDR3 sequence: CASSLGTSRGEQYF. The CDR3 DNA sequence: TGTGCCAGCAGCTTAGGGACCTCGCGGGGTGAGCAGTACTTC.

This clonotype was observed many times. The CDR3 DNA follows: TGTGCCAGCAGCCCTCTAGCGGGGGCGGTACATACGCAGTATTTT. This sequence encodes CASSPLAGAVHTQYF. The rearrangement links TRBV7-9 to TRBJ2-3; 10 nucleotides align to TRBD2. After removal of 5 bases from V and 7 bases from J, the junction contained 9 bases not matched to a gene. The germline CDR1 and CDR2 sequences are SEHNR and FQNEAQ (reference sequence). The CDR3 covers 15 residues.

This clonotype was observed at least ten times. V gene TRBV20-1 combines with J gene TRBJ1-5, with 8 positions matching TRBD1. The J segment lost 4 bases and the V segment lost 1 base, leaving 0 bases of the junction unmatched. The CDR3 totals 13 residues. Germline loops: CDR1 DFQATT, CDR2 SNEGSKA (reference sequence). CDR3 region: CSARGQGNQPQHF. CDR3 DNA: TGCAGTGCTAGAGGACAGGGGAATCAGCCCCAGCATTTT.

Many counts were recorded for this clonotype. The chain links TRBV5-1 to TRBJ1-1, with 7 nucleotides matching TRBD1. CDR3 length: 16 residues. Germline assignment: CDR1 SGHRS and CDR2 YFSETQ. V was pared by 5 bases and J by 1 base, with 11 bases of the junction left unmatched. The CDR3 loop is CASRHQYRGQNTEAFF. CDR3 DNA: TGCGCCAGCAGACATCAATACAGGGGTCAGAACACTGAAGCTTTCTTT. Full variable domain (rest looked up from reference TRBV5-1 and TRBJ1-1): KAGVTQTPRYLIKTRGQQVTLSCSPISGHRSVSWYQQTPGQGLQFLFEYFSETQRNKGNFPGRFSGRQFSNSRSEMNVSTLELGDSALYLCASRHQYRGQNTEAFFGQGTRLTVV.

The chain combines TRBV28 with TRBJ2-7; D remains ambiguous. CDR1 and CDR2 (germline): MDHEN, SYDVKM. V was clipped by 2 bases and J by 2 bases, with 7 bases between them. The CDR3 totals 13 residues. The CDR3 nucleotides read TGTGCCAGCAGTTTACCAGTACCCTACGAGCAGTACTTC. Its protein is CASSLPVPYEQYF. Supplemented by reference TRBV28 and TRBJ2-7, the full variable domain reads DVKVTQSSRYLVKRTGEKVFLECVQDMDHENMFWYRQDPGLGLRLIYFSYDVKMKEKGDIPEGYSVSREKKERFSLILESASTNQTSMYLCASSLPVPYEQYFGPGTRLTVT.

This clonotype occurred many times. The chain carries TRBV4-1 and TRBJ1-2; D ambiguous. Germline CDR1 MGHRA, CDR2 YSYEKL. V dropped 0 bases and J dropped 7 bases, with 18 bases sitting between them. The CDR3 is 16 residues long. The CDR3 DNA reads as TGCGCCAGCAGCCAAGATCCCTATAAGGTGCCTGGTGGCTACACCTTC. Translated, it gives CASSQDPYKVPGGYTF.

This sequence joins TRBV20-1 and TRBJ1-4; tentative D call: TRBD1 (5 bases). The V end lost 3 bases, the J end lost 7 bases, and 12 bases lay between the germline ends. The CDR3 runs to 13 residues. CDR1 is DFQATT and CDR2 is SNEGSKA in the germline V gene (reference sequence). CDR3 in amino acids: CSASEGWGEKLFF. For the CDR3, the DNA is TGCAGTGCTAGTGAGGGGTGGGGTGAAAAACTGTTTTTT.

In its sample, this clonotype ranks as medium-sized (0.01 to 0.1%). J is TRBJ2-2 and V is TRBV6-4; D is undetermined. V was shortened by 4 bases and J by 4 bases, with 7 bases between the two germline ends. This CDR3 is 13 amino acids long. The V gene's germline CDR1 is MRHNA and CDR2 SNTAGT. This CDR3 reads CASSAQLTGELFF. In DNA, the CDR3 is TGTGCCAGCAGTGCACAGCTCACCGGGGAGCTGTTTTTT.

This clonotype was seen ten or more times. V gene TRBV6-5 combines with J gene TRBJ1-1; D is ambiguous. Per the germline V gene, CDR1 is MNHEY and CDR2 is SVGAGI. V was trimmed by 8 bases and J by 1 base, leaving 14 bases between them. CDR3 length: 14 residues. CDR3 sequence: CASGSRNGNTEAFF. The CDR3 DNA reads TGTGCCAGCGGTTCCCGCAACGGGAACACTGAAGCTTTCTTT.

The gene calls are TRBV18 and TRBJ2-5; 10 bases line up with TRBD2. Per the germline V gene, CDR1 is KGHSH and CDR2 is LQKENI. V trimming: 3 bases; J trimming: 5 bases; junction bases outside the gene matches: 12. The CDR3 extends over 17 amino acids. The CDR3 region has the DNA TGTGCCAGCTCACCCACGGAGAGCGGGGGGGCCCTGGAGACCCAGTACTTC. Translating it yields CASSPTESGGALETQYF.

As DNA, the CDR3 is TGCGCCAGCAGCTTGAGATTAGGGGAAAATTACGAGCAGTACTTC. Translating gives CASSLRLGENYEQYF. This rearrangement joins TRBV5-1 to TRBJ2-7, with D tentatively TRBD1 (5 bases). Per the germline V gene, CDR1 is SGHRS and CDR2 is YFSETQ. V lost 1 base and J 4 bases, leaving 15 bases between the germline ends. This CDR3 region has 15 residues.

In this sample, this clonotype turned up many times. The gene calls are TRBV7-3 and TRBJ2-1; D is perhaps TRBD2 (6 bases). This CDR3 region has 15 residues. V was shortened by 1 base and J by 3 bases, with 10 bases between the two germline ends. Germline CDR1 reads SGHTA; CDR2 reads FQGTGA. For the CDR3, the DNA is TGTGCCAGCAGCTTAAGCGGGACGGTCTACAATGAGCAGTTCTTC. This encodes CASSLSGTVYNEQFF.